A single T cell receptor (beta chain) is shown here with its context. Its antigen remains unidentified. The data belong to a study of shared clonotypes between healthy human individuals. Study-level results: A small donor pool kept down the genetic and exposure-history diversity that was represented.

Trimming cost V 1 base and J 7 bases; bases outside gene matches: 6. This CDR3 region has 15 residues. Germline CDR1 LNHDA, CDR2 SQIVND (reference sequence). In the original workflow: Filtering differed for immunoSEQ, which gave only junction sequences without quality scores. This table comes from immunoSEQ multiplex PCR, and its TCRdb copy is limited to in-frame clones, with some not included. That table gives V, J and clone size, and the DNA gave D and trimming. The sample has around 720,000 clones, less than 80% seen once. This chain joins TRBV19 and TRBJ2-5, with 10 bases matching TRBD2. Sequenced: memory CD4+ T cells sorted from blood. The sample's subset: CD45RA-negative fraction. This receptor was taken from a woman in her thirties in good health. For the CDR3, the DNA is TGTGCCAGTAGTATAGGAGCTAGCGGGAGTCGGACCCAGTACTTC. Residues: CASSIGASGSRTQYF.